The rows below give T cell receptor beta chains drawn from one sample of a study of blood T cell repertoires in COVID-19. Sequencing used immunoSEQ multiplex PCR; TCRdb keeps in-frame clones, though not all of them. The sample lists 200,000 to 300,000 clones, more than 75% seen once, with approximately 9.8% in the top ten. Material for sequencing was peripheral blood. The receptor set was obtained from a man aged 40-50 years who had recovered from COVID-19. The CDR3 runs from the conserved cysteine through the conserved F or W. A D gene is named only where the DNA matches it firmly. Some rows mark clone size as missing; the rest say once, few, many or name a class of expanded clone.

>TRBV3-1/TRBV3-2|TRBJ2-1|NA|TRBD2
TGTGCCAGCAGCCAAGAGGAAGGGGAGGGAAATGAGCAGTTCTTC
CASSQEEGEGNEQFF
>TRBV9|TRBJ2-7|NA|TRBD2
TGTGCCAGCAGCTTGGGACTAGCGGGAAAGCGCGAGCAGTACTTC
CASSLGLAGKREQYF
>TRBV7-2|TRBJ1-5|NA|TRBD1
TGTGCCAGCAGCTTAGCGACAGGGGATCAGCCCCAGCATTTT
CASSLATGDQPQHF
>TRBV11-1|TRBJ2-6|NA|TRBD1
TGTGCCAGCAGCTTAGCGGGGCAGGGGGAATTCGCTGGGGCCAACGTCCTGACTTTC
CASSLAGQGEFAGANVLTF
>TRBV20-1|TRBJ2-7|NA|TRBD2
TGCAGTGCTAGCCCTACTAGCGCGCAGTACTTC
CSASPTSAQYF
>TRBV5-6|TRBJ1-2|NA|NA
TGTGCCAGCAGACTGGACAGTCGAGCTAACTATGGCTACACCTTC
CASRLDSRANYGYTF
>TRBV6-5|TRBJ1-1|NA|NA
TGTGCCAGCAGCCAGTTTCAATTTCCCACTGAAGCTTTCTTT
CASSQFQFPTEAFF
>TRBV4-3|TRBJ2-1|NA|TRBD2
TGCGCCAGCAGCCAGAGGGCTAGCGGGAGAAGTTTCTACAATGAGCAGTTCTTC
CASSQRASGRSFYNEQFF
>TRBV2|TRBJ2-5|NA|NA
TGTGCCAGCAAGGGTTACCGGGGAGCTCAAGAGACCCAGTACTTC
CASKGYRGAQETQYF
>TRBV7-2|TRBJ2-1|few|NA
TGTGCCAGCAGCCCGGGGACTCGCTGGCCCAATGAGCAGTTCTTC
CASSPGTRWPNEQFF
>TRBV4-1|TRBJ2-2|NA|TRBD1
TGCGCCAGCAGCCTTGCGGGGACAGGGGAAATGCGAGGTGGCACCGGGGAGCTGTTTTTT
CASSLAGTGEMRGGTGELFF
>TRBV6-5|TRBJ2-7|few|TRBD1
TGTGCCAGTAAATACGGCAGGGGGTTTGGCGAGCAGTACTTC
CASKYGRGFGEQYF
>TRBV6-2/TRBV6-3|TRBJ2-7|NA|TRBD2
TGTGCCAGCAGTACCCCGCGGGGGTTTGGAGACGAGCAGTACTTC
CASSTPRGFGDEQYF
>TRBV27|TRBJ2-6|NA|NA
TGTGCCAGCAGCCGCAACAGGGCCCCTGAGACTGTTGGGTCTGGGGCCAACGTCCTGACTTTC
CASSRNRAPETVGSGANVLTF
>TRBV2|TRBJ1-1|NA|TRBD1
TGTGCCAGCAGTCCAAGACAGGGTTTTGCCGCTGAAGCTTTCTTT
CASSPRQGFAAEAFF
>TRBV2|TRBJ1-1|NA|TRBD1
TGTGCCAGCAAGCGAGGGGGCTACAACACTGAAGCTTTCTTT
CASKRGGYNTEAFF
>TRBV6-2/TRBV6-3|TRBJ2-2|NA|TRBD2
TGTGCCAGCAGCCGACCGGGACTAGCGGGGGGCCGAGCTACGAACACCGGGGAGCTGTTTTTT
CASSRPGLAGGRATNTGELFF
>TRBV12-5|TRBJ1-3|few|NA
TGTGCTAGTGGGTATCAGGCTGTCTCTGGAAACACCATATATTTT
CASGYQAVSGNTIYF
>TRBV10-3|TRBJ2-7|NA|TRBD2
TGTGCCATAGCGGGGGGCTACGAGCAGTACTTC
CAIAGGYEQYF
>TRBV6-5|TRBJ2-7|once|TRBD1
TGTGCCAGCAGTTACACGGGACAGGGGGGAGAGCAGTACTTC
CASSYTGQGGEQYF
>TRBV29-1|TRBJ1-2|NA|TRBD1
TGCAGCGTTGGGGGGGACAGGGTCGGCTACACCTTC
CSVGGDRVGYTF
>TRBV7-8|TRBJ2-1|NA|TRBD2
TGTGCCAGCAGCTGGACACTAGCGGGGGTACTCAATGAGCAGTTCTTC
CASSWTLAGVLNEQFF
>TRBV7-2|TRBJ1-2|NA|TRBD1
TGTGCCAGCAGCTCGACAGGGGATAACTATGGCTACACCTTC
CASSSTGDNYGYTF
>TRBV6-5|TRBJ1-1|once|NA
TGTGCCAGCAGTTACCGGCCCCTAGCCACTGAAGCTTTCTTT
CASSYRPLATEAFF
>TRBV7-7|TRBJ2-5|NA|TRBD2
TGTGCCAGCAGCCTAGCGGGGCCACAAGAGACCCAGTACTTC
CASSLAGPQETQYF
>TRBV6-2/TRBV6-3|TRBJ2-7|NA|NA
TGTGCCAGCAGTTACGTACAGAACGAGCAGTACTTC
CASSYVQNEQYF
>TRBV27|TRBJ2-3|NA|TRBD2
TGTGCCAGCAGTTTGACGGCGGGGGGGCCGGATACGCAGTATTTT
CASSLTAGGPDTQYF
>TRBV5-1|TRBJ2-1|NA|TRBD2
TGCGCCAGCAGCCTGTTAGCGGGGGGTAACAATGAGCAGTTCTTC
CASSLLAGGNNEQFF
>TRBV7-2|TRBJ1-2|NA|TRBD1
TGTGCCAGCAGCCGGGACAGGGGGATACTTAACTATGGCTACACCTTC
CASSRDRGILNYGYTF
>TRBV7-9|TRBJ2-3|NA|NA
TGTGCCAGCAGCTTAGGGTTGGGAGCAGATACGCAGTATTTT
CASSLGLGADTQYF
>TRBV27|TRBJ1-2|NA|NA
TGTGCCAGCAGTTTAAAACGGCTTACAGGGAGCCCGGCTGGCTACACCTTC
CASSLKRLTGSPAGYTF
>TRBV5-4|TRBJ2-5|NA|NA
TGTGCCAGCAGCTCTGGCCAGAAACAAGAGACCCAGTACTTC
CASSSGQKQETQYF
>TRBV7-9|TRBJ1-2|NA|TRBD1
TGTGCCAGCAGCTTAGGGGACAGAGGTGTCGGCTACACCTTC
CASSLGDRGVGYTF
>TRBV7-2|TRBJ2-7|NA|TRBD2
TGTGCCAGCGGAGGACTAGCGGGAGCCTACGAGCAGTACTTC
CASGGLAGAYEQYF
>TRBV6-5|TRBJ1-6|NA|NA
TGTGCCAGCAGCCCCTCGGTACGAAATTCACCCCTCCACTTT
CASSPSVRNSPLHF
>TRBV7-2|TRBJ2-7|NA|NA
TGTGCCAGCAGCTTTTCTGGGGGGACCTACGAGCAGTACTTC
CASSFSGGTYEQYF
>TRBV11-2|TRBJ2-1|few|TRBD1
TGTGCCAGCAGCTTAAAGGGTTCGACAGGGCCATACTCCTACAATGAGCAGTTCTTC
CASSLKGSTGPYSYNEQFF